Listed here are 27 T cell receptor beta chains from one sample, sequenced in a study of cytomegalovirus exposure and HLA in healthy donors. Amplification used 60 Vbeta primers and 13 Jbeta primers. Clones were read by immunoSEQ multiplex PCR, and TCRdb kept only the in-frame ones, dropping some. The sample comprises 150,000 to 200,000 clones, around 80% of which are singletons, and about 8% rests with the top ten. Material: PBMCs. All receptors come from a woman aged 40 to 49 in good health and CMV-seropositive.

The gene calls are TRBV15 and TRBJ2-4, with D perhaps matching TRBD1 (5 bases). The CDR3 has 12 amino acids. V shed 4 bases and J shed 6 bases, with 7 bases lying between them. Germline V lookup: CDR1 LNHNV, CDR2 YYDKDF (reference sequence). The CDR3: CATSIDRNIQYF. For the CDR3, the DNA is TGTGCCACCAGCATCGACAGAAACATTCAGTACTTC.

This sequence joins TRBV6-4 and TRBJ2-3; 7 bases align to TRBD1. The trim removed 3 bases at V and 4 bases at J, leaving 4 bases unmatched. From germline, CDR1 is MRHNA and CDR2 SNTAGT. This CDR3 is 14 amino acids long. For the CDR3, the DNA is TGTGCCAGCAGTGAGACAGGGACCGCAGATACGCAGTATTTT. Amino acid sequence: CASSETGTADTQYF.

J is TRBJ2-1 and V is TRBV4-3; 9 bases line up with TRBD2. This CDR3 region has 16 residues. Germline trimming cut 0 bases from V and 6 bases from J; bases unmatched to any gene: 6. CDR1 is LGHNA, CDR2 YSLEER, per germline. CDR3 bases: TGCGCCAGCAGCCAAGATGTGGGACTAGCCTCCAATGAGCAGTTCTTC. Protein: CASSQDVGLASNEQFF.

The chain carries TRBV5-1 and TRBJ2-3; 7 bases align to TRBD1. CDR1 and CDR2 from the germline V gene are SGHRS and YFSETQ. CDR3 length equals 16 residues. The V segment lost 4 bases and the J segment 1 base; nucleotides outside the gene matches: 9. The CDR3 protein is CASSPSGTARTDTQYF. The CDR3 DNA sequence: TGCGCCAGCAGCCCATCCGGGACAGCACGCACAGATACGCAGTATTTT.

The rearrangement links TRBV7-3 to TRBJ2-7, with 7 bases lining up with TRBD2. The trim removed 5 bases at V and 6 bases at J, leaving 1 base unmatched. CDR3 length: 11 amino acids. CDR1 and CDR2 from the germline V gene are SGHTA and FQGTGA. CDR3: CASSTGGEQYF. The DNA of the CDR3 is TGTGCCAGCAGCACGGGAGGCGAGCAGTACTTC. The variable domain in full, completed from reference TRBV7-3 and TRBJ2-7, reads GAGVSQTPSNKVTEKGKYVELRCDPISGHTALYWYRQSLGQGPEFLIYFQGTGAADDSGLPNDRFFAVRPEGSVSTLKIQRTERGDSAVYLCASSTGGEQYFGPGTRLTVT.

This clone was observed once. J is TRBJ1-3 and V is TRBV5-5; D possibly corresponds to TRBD1 (5 bases). V dropped 0 bases and J dropped 2 bases, with 12 bases sitting between them. CDR3 length: 16 amino acids. Per the germline V gene, CDR1 is SGHKS and CDR2 is YYEKEE (reference sequence). The CDR3: CASSLGDGGPGNTIYF. CDR3 in DNA: TGTGCCAGCAGCTTGGGGGACGGAGGGCCTGGAAACACCATATATTTT.

The chain joins TRBV5-1 to TRBJ2-7; TRBD2 matches 12 bases. Germline loops: CDR1 SGHRS, CDR2 YFSETQ. Trimming removed 6 bases from V and 5 bases from J; junction bases left unmatched: 18. The CDR3 runs 18 residues. The CDR3 nucleotides read TGCGCCAGCACCCCGGAGGGGACTAGCGGGCCCTTTCGGCACGAGCAGTACTTC. The encoded protein is CASTPEGTSGPFRHEQYF.

The chain combines TRBV9 with TRBJ1-2; D call uncertain. From germline, CDR1 is SGDLS and CDR2 YYNGEE. Between the trimmed V and J ends, which lost 4 bases and 1 base, there was a span of 11 bases. The CDR3 runs to 14 residues. CDR3 nucleotides: TGTGCCAGCAGCCCGCCGACTGGTAACTATGGCTACACCTTC. This sequence encodes CASSPPTGNYGYTF.

This chain links TRBV19 with TRBJ2-3; possibly TRBD1 for D (8 bases). The CDR3 runs to 14 residues. V shed 5 bases and J shed 4 bases, with 13 bases lying between them. Germline CDR1 reads LNHDA; CDR2 reads SQIVND (reference sequence). The CDR3 nucleotides are TGTGCCAGTAGTCCACAGGGGGGGTCAGATACGCAGTATTTT. Translation gives CASSPQGGSDTQYF.

This clone appeared a single time. The rearrangement links TRBV28 to TRBJ1-4, with 11 nucleotides matching TRBD1. Germline CDR1 and CDR2: MDHEN and SYDVKM. This CDR3 comprises 16 residues. V dropped 4 bases and J dropped 8; count of bases not matched to a gene: 9. The CDR3 here is CASSSTRTGGDEKLFF. CDR3 DNA sequence: TGTGCCAGCAGTTCAACTAGGACAGGGGGCGACGAAAAACTGTTTTTT.

CDR3 region: CASSVDGGPYEQYF. The CDR3 DNA follows: TGTGCCAGCAGCGTCGACGGGGGACCCTACGAGCAGTACTTC. This rearrangement joins TRBV9 to TRBJ2-7; a weak D match, TRBD2 (6 bases). V was cut by 2 bases and J by 2 bases, with 11 bases left in between. Germline V CDR1 and CDR2: SGDLS, YYNGEE. CDR3 length: 14 amino acids.

This clone was detected only once. Other DNA sequences from this sample encode an identical CDR3 as well. The chain couples TRBV29-1 to TRBJ2-7; 10 bases line up with TRBD1. V lost 5 bases and J lost 6; bases outside the gene matches: 4. CDR1 and CDR2 from the germline V gene are SQVTM and ANQGSEA. This CDR3 spans 12 amino acids. CDR3 loop: CSVRQGAGEQYF. CDR3 DNA: TGCAGCGTTAGACAGGGGGCGGGCGAGCAGTACTTC.

The chain has TRBV5-4 and TRBJ2-5; perhaps TRBD2 as D (5 bases). With 6 bases removed from V and 5 bases from J, the gap between germline ends came to 14 bases. Germline V gene data show CDR1 as SGHNT and CDR2 as YYREEE (reference sequence). The CDR3 is 13 residues long. The CDR3, as DNA: TGTGCCAGCACCTGGAGAGGGTTGGAGACCCAGTACTTC. This gives the protein CASTWRGLETQYF.

The chain combines TRBV15 with TRBJ1-1; D might be TRBD1 (5 bases). With 0 bases removed from V and 4 bases from J, the gap between germline ends came to 15 bases. There are 16 residues in the CDR3. Germline CDR1 LNHNV, CDR2 YYDKDF (reference sequence). CDR3 loop: CATSRDEEAGGTEAFF. In nucleotides, the CDR3 is TGTGCCACCAGCAGAGATGAAGAGGCGGGGGGCACTGAAGCTTTCTTT.

The rearrangement uses TRBV4-1 and TRBJ2-5; D gene ambiguous. Trimming pared 0 bases from V and 5 bases from J, leaving 19 bases between. The CDR3 totals 17 residues. CDR1 and CDR2 (germline): MGHRA, YSYEKL. CDR3 loop: CASSQDREVSVGETQYF. DNA of the CDR3: TGCGCCAGCAGCCAAGATCGAGAGGTCTCCGTCGGGGAGACCCAGTACTTC.

V gene TRBV5-1 combines with J gene TRBJ2-5; 9 bases map to TRBD2. CDR1 SGHRS and CDR2 YFSETQ come from the germline V gene. Germline trimming cut 3 bases from V and 3 bases from J; bases unmatched to any gene: 0. The CDR3 totals 13 residues. In DNA, the CDR3 is TGCGCCAGCAGCTGGACTAGCGAAGAGACCCAGTACTTC. Translated, it gives CASSWTSEETQYF.

This sequence joins TRBV4-2 and TRBJ2-3, with 7 bases that match TRBD2. Germline V CDR1 and CDR2: LGHNA, YNFKEQ. V lost 0 bases to trimming and J lost 3 bases; unmatched junction nucleotides: 6. This CDR3 spans 16 amino acids. CDR3 nucleotide sequence: TGTGCCAGCAGCCAAGAGTCGGGAGGTGGGACAGATACGCAGTATTTT. This encodes CASSQESGGGTDTQYF.

The V call is TRBV6-1, the J call TRBJ1-1, with TRBD1 matching 7 bases. Germline V lookup: CDR1 MNHNS, CDR2 SASEGT. CDR3 length: 14 residues. Germline trimming cut 3 bases from V and 1 base from J; bases unmatched to any gene: 2. The CDR3 region is CASSDRTGNTEAFF. The CDR3 bases are TGTGCCAGCAGTGATCGGACAGGGAACACTGAAGCTTTCTTT.

This rearrangement joins TRBV28 to TRBJ2-7, with 8 bases matching TRBD2. The CDR3 length is 14 residues. The germline CDR1 and CDR2 sequences are MDHEN and SYDVKM. J gave up 4 bases and V 4 bases, and 6 bases lay outside the gene matches. Here the CDR3 reads CASSSSGRGYEQYF. CDR3 bases: TGTGCCAGCAGTTCCAGCGGGAGAGGATACGAGCAGTACTTC.

This clone was detected a few times. V is TRBV27 and J is TRBJ2-7; 9 nucleotides align to TRBD1. Germline V gene sequence: CDR1 MNHEY, CDR2 SMNVEV (reference sequence). This CDR3 is 15 amino acids long. V dropped 6 bases and J dropped 5; count of bases not matched to a gene: 11. The CDR3: CASSPWTGVGNEQYF. In DNA, the CDR3 is TGTGCCAGCAGCCCCTGGACAGGGGTAGGCAACGAGCAGTACTTC.

This chain joins TRBV7-2 and TRBJ2-5, with TRBD1 identical over 8 bases. TRBJ2-7 explains the end of the DNA better; the J call may be wrong. Looked up from germline, CDR1 is SGHTA and CDR2 is FQGNSA. CDR3 length: 14 amino acids. The CDR3 spells CASSRDRQEYEQYF. The CDR3 DNA reads as TGTGCCAGCAGCCGGGACAGGCAAGAATACGAGCAGTACTTC.

This clone was seen a few times. This chain uses TRBV2 with TRBJ2-7; 9 bases are shared with TRBD1. The germline gives CDR1 SNHLY, CDR2 FYNNEI. The CDR3 extends over 14 amino acids. V shed 5 bases and J 6 bases; nucleotides not matched to a gene: 8. CDR3 in DNA: TGTGCCAGCAGTTTGGCCGGGACAGGGATCGAGCAGTACTTC. It yields the protein CASSLAGTGIEQYF.

The chain has TRBV5-1 and TRBJ2-1; 8 positions agree with TRBD1. The germline gives CDR1 SGHRS, CDR2 YFSETQ. The CDR3 consists of 14 residues. V dropped 3 bases and J dropped 8; count of bases not matched to a gene: 7. This chain's CDR3 is CASSYGQGVDEQFF. In DNA form, the CDR3 reads TGCGCCAGCAGCTATGGACAGGGAGTCGATGAGCAGTTCTTC.

The gene calls are TRBV6-5 and TRBJ1-3, with 7 bases identical to TRBD1. J gave up 9 bases and V 6 bases, and 8 bases lay outside the gene matches. The CDR3 is made up of 13 amino acids. In germline, CDR1 is MNHEY, CDR2 SVGAGI. The CDR3 protein is CASSYNRGATIYF. Written as DNA, the CDR3 is TGTGCCAGCAGCTACAACAGGGGTGCCACCATATATTTT.

The J gene is TRBJ2-5, the V gene TRBV5-4; D perhaps matches TRBD1 (5 bases). TRBJ2-7 matches the DNA end more closely, so the J call is doubtful. Germline-derived CDR1 and CDR2 are SGHNT and YYREEE (reference sequence). The CDR3 contains 15 residues. The CDR3: CASSPGQGTVYEQYF. DNA of the CDR3: TGTGCCAGCAGCCCCGGCCAGGGCACGGTATACGAGCAGTACTTC.

This clone occurred once. The chain employs TRBV6-1 and TRBJ2-7; TRBD1 matches at 8 bases. Germline V gene data show CDR1 as MNHNS and CDR2 as SASEGT. The CDR3 length is 15 residues. Trimming removed 4 bases from V and 3 bases from J; junction bases left unmatched: 8. The CDR3 DNA sequence: TGTGCCAGCAGTGTGTCCGGGACAGGCCTCTACGAGCAGTACTTC. Encoded protein: CASSVSGTGLYEQYF.

The V and J genes are TRBV6-1 and TRBJ2-4, with D possibly being TRBD2 (6 bases). The V end was cut by 2 bases, the J end by 8 bases, with 16 bases between. The CDR3 covers 15 residues. Germline-derived CDR1 and CDR2 are MNHNS and SASEGT. The CDR3 bases are TGTGCCAGCAGTGAATGGGGAGGAAGTTCGGACATTCAGTACTTC. This encodes CASSEWGGSSDIQYF.